This section outlines one TCR beta chain sequence together with its context. Between the trimmed V and J ends, which lost 4 bases and 3 bases, there was a span of 13 bases. The germline CDR1 and CDR2 sequences are SGHVS and FQNEAQ. This CDR3 spans 14 amino acids. The record originates from a study of blood T cell repertoires in COVID-19. Overall study context: Sources were T cells, B-cell-depleted T cells, or PBMCs; the material itself was cDNA or gDNA.

Generated by immunoSEQ multiplex PCR, the TCRdb table keeps only in-frame clones and is missing some. The sample lists about 200,000 clones, over 60% occurring once. The V call is TRBV7-8, the J call TRBJ2-7, with D hard to call. The sample comprised peripheral blood. The TCR was taken from a woman between 65 and 79 years old with acute or convalescent COVID-19. As DNA, the CDR3 is TGTGCCAGCAGCTCCACGAGGTCGAACTACGAGCAGTACTTC. Amino acid sequence: CASSSTRSNYEQYF. Full variable domain (rest looked up from reference TRBV7-8 and TRBJ2-7): GAGVSQSPRYKVAKRGQDVALRCDPISGHVSLFWYQQALGQGPEFLTYFQNEAQLDKSGLPSDRFFAERPEGSVSTLKIQRTQQEDSAVYLCASSSTRSNYEQYFGPGTRLTVT.